The next 13 T cell receptor beta chains were all read from a single sample in a study of tumor-infiltrating lymphocytes in primary liver carcinoma. Germline DNA was also extracted, and blood RNA derived from unsorted whole blood. TCR beta cDNA was made from roughly 450 ng total RNA with a constant-region primer. Slightly modified ARM-PCR with three nested multiplex PCR rounds yielded TCR beta libraries. With TRBV1-TRBV30 forward primers and a C-beta reverse primer, the first two PCR rounds were run for around 10 cycles each. In TCRdb, the multiplex PCR reads were re-called with MiXCR into one record per CDR3 protein. The sample consists of almost 200,000 distinct CDR3 sequences, about 61% of them appearing once. Sample: peripheral blood. The receptors stem from a woman aged 55-69 years with primary liver carcinoma and hepatitis B virus infection.

This clonotype came up once. This chain links TRBV30 with TRBJ2-7; D may be TRBD1 or TRBD2 (5 bases each). CDR3 length equals 13 residues. The ends were cut back, 2 bases at V and 10 bases at J, with 18 bases in the middle. In germline, CDR1 is GTSNPN, CDR2 SVGIG (reference sequence). The CDR3 coding sequence is TGTGCCTGGAGTATAAATGGGGGATCCGATCAGTACTTC. This translates into CAWSINGGSDQYF.

This clonotype was seen at least ten times. V usage is TRBV7-3 and J usage is TRBJ2-1, with 8 nucleotides matching TRBD2. Unmatched junction bases numbered 10, after V lost 5 bases and J lost 7 bases. The germline V gene encodes CDR1 SGHTA and CDR2 FQGTGA. The CDR3 covers 15 residues. This CDR3 reads CASSAGTSLRNEQFF. In nucleotides, the CDR3 is TGTGCCAGCAGCGCCGGGACTAGTTTGCGAAATGAGCAGTTCTTC.

The count of this clonotype is one. This may arise from a read error, as a much more abundant clone is one base away. This chain joins TRBV29-1 and TRBJ1-2; perhaps TRBD1 as D (5 bases). Germline assignment: CDR1 SQVTM and CDR2 ANQGSEA. The CDR3 totals 12 residues. The germline V and J ends were trimmed by 7 bases and 8 bases, with 17 bases remaining between them. CDR3 DNA sequence: TGCAGCGGTCGGGCCCAGAGGGGAGGCTACACCTTC. Amino acids: CSGRAQRGGYTF.

This chain connects TRBV6-5 to TRBJ2-2; 7 bases agree with TRBD2. The V gene's germline CDR1 is MNHEY and CDR2 SVGAGI. The trim removed 5 bases at V and 7 bases at J, leaving 10 bases unmatched. The length of the CDR3 is 15 residues. For the CDR3, the DNA is TGTGCCAGCAGTCGCCTCCTAGCGGCGGGCGGGGAGCTGTTTTTT. This encodes CASSRLLAAGGELFF.

In the case of this clonotype: A much larger clone is a single base away; this may be a read error. V gene TRBV6-1 combines with J gene TRBJ2-4; D is perhaps TRBD2 (5 bases). The ends were cut back, 1 base at V and 6 bases at J, with 10 bases in the middle. This CDR3 is built from 14 residues. From germline, CDR1 is MNHNS and CDR2 SASEGT. The CDR3: CASSEDRGTNIQYF. The CDR3 coding sequence is TGTGCCAGCAGTGAAGATCGGGGTACAAACATTCAGTACTTC.

About this clonotype itself: A read error may explain this, as a much larger clone is one base away. The chain employs TRBV7-9 and TRBJ2-5, with D perhaps matching TRBD1 or TRBD2 (5 bases each). The CDR3 has 12 amino acids. The germline V gene has CDR1 SEHNR and CDR2 FQNEAQ (reference sequence). The CDR3: CAGAVGRGTQYF. DNA of the CDR3: TGTGCAGGGGCGGTTGGACGGGGGACCCAGTACTTC.

The rearrangement uses TRBV6-6 and TRBJ1-2, with D perhaps TRBD1 (6 bases). The CDR3 runs to 16 residues. Trimming stripped 1 base from V and 5 bases from J, with 17 bases between. Germline assignment: CDR1 MNHNY and CDR2 SVGAGI (reference sequence). The CDR3 DNA reads TGTGCCAGCAGTTACTTACCTGACGGGGGCGGGTATGGCTACACCTTC. Protein sequence: CASSYLPDGGGYGYTF.

With regard to this clonotype: A junction end diverges from the germline sequence, so it may reflect a read error. This rearrangement joins TRBV11-2 to TRBJ2-7; TRBD2 matches at 7 bases. The CDR3 runs to 14 residues. Per the germline V gene, CDR1 is SGHAT and CDR2 is FQNNGV. The CDR3 coding sequence is TGTGCCGGCAGCCCCAGACTAGCAGAATACGAGCAGTACTTC. This gives the protein CAGSPRLAEYEQYF.

Points on this clonotype: Sequence at one end of the junction differs from germline and may be a read error. V is TRBV11-2 and J is TRBJ2-1; TRBD2 matches at 11 bases. Germline-derived CDR1 and CDR2 are SGHAT and FQNNGV. The CDR3 sequence is 22 residues long. In DNA, the CDR3 is TGTACCAGCAGCCTACCGCGGGCTAGCGGGAGGCCCCGACCAAGCTCCTACAATGAGCAGTTCTTC. This gives the protein CTSSLPRASGRPRPSSYNEQFF.

Concerning this clonotype itself: A much larger clonotype is one base distant, so this may be a read error. The chain has TRBV4-2 and TRBJ2-7; no firm D call. CDR3 length: 14 residues. V was clipped by 1 base and J by 3 bases, with 10 bases between them. Germline V lookup: CDR1 LGHNA, CDR2 YNFKEQ. In DNA form, the CDR3 reads TGTGCCAGCAGCCAAGTTGTCCCAATCTACGAGCAGTACTTC. The encoded protein is CASSQVVPIYEQYF.

This chain joins TRBV21-1 and TRBJ2-2; the table's D call, TRBD1, has no DNA check behind it. TRBV21-1 is termed a pseudogene. The CDR3 runs 16 residues. CDR3 amino acids: CASSKAWPGIWRELFF. The CDR3 DNA reads TGTGCCAGCAGCAAAGCATGGCCAGGGATTTGGCGGGAGCTGTTTTTT.

Points on this clonotype: At one end the junction does not follow the germline gene, possibly because of a read error. The chain couples TRBV11-2 to TRBJ2-2, with a possible D match to TRBD2 (5 bases). This CDR3 has 12 residues. Germline CDR1 and CDR2: SGHAT and FQNNGV. This CDR3 is CANSFSAGELLF. Here the CDR3 DNA reads TGTGCCAACAGCTTCTCGGCCGGGGAGCTGTTATTT.

As for this clonotype: The junction departs from the called germline gene at one end, perhaps through a read error. The chain joins TRBV11-2 to TRBJ2-1; the D gene is possibly TRBD2 (6 bases). Germline V gene data show CDR1 as SGHAT and CDR2 as FQNNGV. CDR3 size: 16 residues. CDR3 residues: CASSLVSGVLDNEQLF. CDR3 DNA: TGTGCCAGCAGCTTAGTCTCGGGAGTTCTCGACAATGAGCAGTTATTC.